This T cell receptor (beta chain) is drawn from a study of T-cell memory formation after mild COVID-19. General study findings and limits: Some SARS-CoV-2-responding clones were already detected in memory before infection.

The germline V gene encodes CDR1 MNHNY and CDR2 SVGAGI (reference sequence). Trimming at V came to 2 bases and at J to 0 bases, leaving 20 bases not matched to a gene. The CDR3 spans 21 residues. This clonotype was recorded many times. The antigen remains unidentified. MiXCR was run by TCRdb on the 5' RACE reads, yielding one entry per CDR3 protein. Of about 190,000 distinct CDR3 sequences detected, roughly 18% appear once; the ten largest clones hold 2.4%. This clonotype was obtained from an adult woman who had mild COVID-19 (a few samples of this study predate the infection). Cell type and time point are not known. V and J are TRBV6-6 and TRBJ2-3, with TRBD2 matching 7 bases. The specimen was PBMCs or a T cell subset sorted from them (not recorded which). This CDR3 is CASSYGMWSAGNLPSTDTQYF. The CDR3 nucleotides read TGTGCCAGCAGTTACGGGATGTGGTCAGCGGGAAACCTACCTAGCACAGATACGCAGTATTTT.